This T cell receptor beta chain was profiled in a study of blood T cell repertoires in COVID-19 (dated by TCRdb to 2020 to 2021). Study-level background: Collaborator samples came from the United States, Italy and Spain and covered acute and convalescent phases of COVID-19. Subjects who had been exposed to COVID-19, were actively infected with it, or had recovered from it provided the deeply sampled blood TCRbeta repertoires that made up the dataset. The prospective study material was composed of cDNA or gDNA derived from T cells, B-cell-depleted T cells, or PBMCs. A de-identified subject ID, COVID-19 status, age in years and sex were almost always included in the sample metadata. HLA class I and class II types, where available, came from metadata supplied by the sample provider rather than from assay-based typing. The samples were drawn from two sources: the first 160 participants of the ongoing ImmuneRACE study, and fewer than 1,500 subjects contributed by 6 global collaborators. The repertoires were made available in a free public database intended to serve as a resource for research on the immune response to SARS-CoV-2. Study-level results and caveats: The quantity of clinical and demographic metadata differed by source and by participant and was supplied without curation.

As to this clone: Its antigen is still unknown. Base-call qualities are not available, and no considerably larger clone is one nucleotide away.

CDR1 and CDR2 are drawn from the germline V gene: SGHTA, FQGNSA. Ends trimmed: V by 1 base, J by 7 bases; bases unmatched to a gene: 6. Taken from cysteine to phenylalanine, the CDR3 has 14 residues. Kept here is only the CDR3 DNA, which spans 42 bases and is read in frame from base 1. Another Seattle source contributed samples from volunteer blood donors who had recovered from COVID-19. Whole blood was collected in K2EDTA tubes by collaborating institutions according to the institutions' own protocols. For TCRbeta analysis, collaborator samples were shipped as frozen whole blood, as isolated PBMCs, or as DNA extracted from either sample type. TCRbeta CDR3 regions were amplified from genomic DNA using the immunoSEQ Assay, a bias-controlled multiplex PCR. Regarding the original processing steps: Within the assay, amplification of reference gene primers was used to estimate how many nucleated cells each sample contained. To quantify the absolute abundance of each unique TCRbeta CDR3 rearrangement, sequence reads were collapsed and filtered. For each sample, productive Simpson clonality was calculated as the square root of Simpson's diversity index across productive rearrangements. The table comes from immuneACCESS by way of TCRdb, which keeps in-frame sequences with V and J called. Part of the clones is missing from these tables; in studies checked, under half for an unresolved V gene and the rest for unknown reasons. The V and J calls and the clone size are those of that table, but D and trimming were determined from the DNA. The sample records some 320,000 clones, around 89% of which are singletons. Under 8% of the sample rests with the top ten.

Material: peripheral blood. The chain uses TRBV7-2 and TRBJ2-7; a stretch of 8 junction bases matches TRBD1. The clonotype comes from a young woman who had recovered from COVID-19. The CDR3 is CASSLDQGAREQYF. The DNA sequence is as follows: TGTGCCAGCAGCTTAGACCAGGGGGCGCGAGAGCAGTACTTC.